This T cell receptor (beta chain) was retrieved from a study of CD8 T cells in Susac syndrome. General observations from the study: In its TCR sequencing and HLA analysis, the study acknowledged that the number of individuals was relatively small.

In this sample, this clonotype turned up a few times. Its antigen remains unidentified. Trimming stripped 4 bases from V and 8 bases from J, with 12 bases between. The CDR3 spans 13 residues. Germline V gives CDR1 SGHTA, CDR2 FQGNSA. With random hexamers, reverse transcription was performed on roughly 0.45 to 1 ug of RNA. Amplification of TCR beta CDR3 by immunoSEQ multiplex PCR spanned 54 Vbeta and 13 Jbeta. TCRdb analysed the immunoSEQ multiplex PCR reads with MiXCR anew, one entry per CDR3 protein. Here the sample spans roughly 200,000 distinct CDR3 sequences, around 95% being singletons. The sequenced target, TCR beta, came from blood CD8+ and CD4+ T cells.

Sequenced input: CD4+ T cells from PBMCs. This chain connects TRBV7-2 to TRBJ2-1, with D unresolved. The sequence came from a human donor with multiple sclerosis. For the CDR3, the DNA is TGTGCCAGCAGCTACGACACGAGTTATGAGCAGTTCTTC. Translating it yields CASSYDTSYEQFF.